The 10 T cell receptor beta chains in this list originate from one sample, sequenced in a study of blood T cell repertoires in COVID-19. Generated by immunoSEQ multiplex PCR, the TCRdb table keeps only in-frame clones and is missing some. There are about 250,000 clones in the sample; less than 90% occur only once, and 1.5% to 1.7% lies in the top ten. Sequencing was done on a sample of peripheral blood. Receptors were obtained from a woman aged 40 to 50 who had recovered from COVID-19.

The CDR3 loop reads CASSSPDRVNTGELFF. The CDR3 bases are TGTGCCAGCAGCTCCCCGGACAGGGTTAACACCGGGGAGCTGTTTTTT. V and J are TRBV11-3 and TRBJ2-2; 8 bases map to TRBD1. Looked up from germline, CDR1 is SGHNT and CDR2 is YENEEA. V dropped 4 bases and J dropped 2; count of bases not matched to a gene: 6. The CDR3 loop spans 16 amino acids.

V gene TRBV11-3 combines with J gene TRBJ1-5, with a weak D call TRBD1 (5 bases). Germline CDR1 is SGHNT and CDR2 is YENEEA. The CDR3 contains 13 residues. Trimming took off 1 base at V and 7 bases at J, with 8 bases between the two ends. DNA for the CDR3: TGTGCCAGCAGCTTAGCGACAGAACAGCCCCAGCATTTT. It translates to CASSLATEQPQHF.

This clone was counted a few times. This rearrangement joins TRBV5-1 to TRBJ2-7, with 8 nucleotides matching TRBD1. The CDR3 runs 15 residues. With V trimmed by 0 bases and J by 7 bases, 9 bases remained unmatched. Germline-derived CDR1 and CDR2 are SGHRS and YFSETQ. The CDR3 coding sequence is TGCGCCAGCAGCTTGGCCTCGACAGGGGTAGGGGAGCAGTACTTC. Amino acid sequence: CASSLASTGVGEQYF.

V usage is TRBV24-1 and J usage is TRBJ2-1; D perhaps matches TRBD2 (5 bases). Trimming removed 0 bases from V and 7 bases from J, with 12 bases in between. The CDR3 contains 15 residues. The germline V gene has CDR1 KGHDR and CDR2 SFDVKD. The CDR3 DNA reads TGTGCCACCAGTGATTTGGCGAGAGGGATGAATGAGCAGTTCTTC. It codes for CATSDLARGMNEQFF.

The chain carries TRBV7-8 and TRBJ1-1; D is perhaps TRBD1 (6 bases). The V end lost 5 bases, the J end lost 5 bases, and 12 bases lay between the germline ends. The V gene's germline CDR1 is SGHVS and CDR2 FQNEAQ. The CDR3 has 13 amino acids. The CDR3 nucleotides read TGTGCCAGCAGCGTCGCAGGGGTGACTGAAGCTTTCTTT. It encodes CASSVAGVTEAFF.

The rearrangement links TRBV7-8 to TRBJ1-3; a possible D gene is TRBD1 (5 bases). The germline gives CDR1 SGHVS, CDR2 FQNEAQ. Trimming shortened V by 1 base and J by 3 bases, and 10 bases separated the two germline ends. The CDR3 is 15 amino acids. The CDR3 DNA sequence: TGTGCCAGCAGCTTAGGGGGCAGTTTTGGAAACACCATATATTTT. Translating it yields CASSLGGSFGNTIYF.

This clone was found a few times. This chain links TRBV30 with TRBJ2-1; D might be TRBD2 (6 bases). Trimming removed 0 bases from V and 8 bases from J, with 8 bases in between. The CDR3 extends over 12 amino acids. Germline lookup yields CDR1 GTSNPN and CDR2 SVGIG (reference sequence). CDR3 amino acids: CAWSVWRDEQFF. The CDR3 nucleotides are TGTGCCTGGAGTGTTTGGAGGGATGAGCAGTTCTTC.

This clone was counted a single time. This rearrangement joins TRBV5-4 to TRBJ1-1, with a possible D match to TRBD1 (6 bases). V was cut by 5 bases and J by 4 bases, with 15 bases left in between. This CDR3 is built from 14 residues. The germline gives CDR1 SGHNT, CDR2 YYREEE (reference sequence). The CDR3 loop is CASRTGQWGTEAFF. DNA for the CDR3: TGTGCCAGCAGAACCGGACAGTGGGGCACTGAAGCTTTCTTT.

CDR3 sequence: CATSTSRGVQETQYF. The CDR3 DNA sequence: TGTGCCACCAGTACCTCCAGGGGTGTCCAAGAGACCCAGTACTTC. V and J are TRBV24-1 and TRBJ2-5; tentative D call: TRBD1 (6 bases). Germline loops: CDR1 KGHDR, CDR2 SFDVKD. The CDR3 covers 15 residues. V lost 6 bases and J 1 base, leaving 14 bases between the germline ends.

This clone was counted a single time. J is TRBJ1-3 and V is TRBV7-2; D is unclear. V gave up 5 bases and J gave up 0 bases, with 11 bases separating them. The CDR3 is 15 residues long. Per germline, CDR1 SGHTA and CDR2 FQGNSA. Here the CDR3 reads CASSPHSDSGNTIYF. CDR3 nucleotide sequence: TGTGCCAGCAGCCCCCACTCTGACTCTGGAAACACCATATATTTT.